A selection of T cell receptor beta chains follows, all from one sample in a study of blood T cell repertoires in COVID-19. The protocol was immunoSEQ multiplex PCR, while the TCRdb copy is restricted to in-frame clones and leaves out a portion. The sample includes about 140,000 clones, around 80% of them seen just once. Source material: peripheral blood. The receptors derive from a woman of 80 years or more with active or convalescent COVID-19. Both conserved end residues are trimmed from each CDR3. Fields, in order: J gene, D gene, V gene, CDR3 protein. The D gene is left open where the match is weak.

J: TRBJ1-5; D: -; V: TRBV5-5; CDR3: ASSQDTTNQPQH
J: TRBJ1-2; D: -; V: TRBV7-3; CDR3: ASSLMAGVGYT
J: TRBJ1-3; D: -; V: TRBV10-2; CDR3: ASSESTFGRSGNTIY
J: TRBJ1-6; D: -; V: TRBV6-5; CDR3: ASSYGQYVNSPLH
J: TRBJ1-5; D: -; V: TRBV7-2; CDR3: ASSSGGGVDSNQPQH
J: TRBJ1-4; D: TRBD1; V: TRBV6-4; CDR3: ASKREGQTNEKLF
J: TRBJ2-3; D: -; V: TRBV21-1; CDR3: ASTPNQLAGDTDTQY
J: TRBJ2-7; D: -; V: TRBV7-2; CDR3: ASSLVGLPVIY
J: TRBJ1-2; D: TRBD1; V: TRBV7-2; CDR3: ASSPNQGASYGYT
J: TRBJ1-5; D: TRBD1; V: TRBV7-2; CDR3: ASRGGQEPFGPQH
J: TRBJ1-5; D: TRBD1; V: TRBV9; CDR3: ASSVVRRTGGTRFQPQH
J: TRBJ2-3; D: TRBD2; V: TRBV15; CDR3: ATSRPSGGASTDTQY
J: TRBJ1-1; D: -; V: TRBV2; CDR3: ASSEYRGGNTEAF
J: TRBJ2-3; D: -; V: TRBV5-1; CDR3: ASSLGSSGEDTQY
J: TRBJ1-1; D: TRBD1; V: TRBV3-1/TRBV3-2; CDR3: ASSRDRVTEAF
J: TRBJ2-2; D: -; V: TRBV5-1; CDR3: ASSLAGWGRSGELF
J: TRBJ1-2; D: -; V: TRBV4-3; CDR3: ASSQEGGLPSGYT
J: TRBJ1-1; D: TRBD1; V: TRBV27; CDR3: ASTPDRVAEAF
J: TRBJ2-7; D: TRBD1; V: TRBV19; CDR3: ASSRPGQDVYEQY
J: TRBJ2-6; D: -; V: TRBV7-9; CDR3: ASSLLQGSSGANVLT
J: TRBJ2-2; D: -; V: TRBV6-1; CDR3: ASSEKTGPGTGELF
J: TRBJ2-3; D: TRBD1; V: TRBV28; CDR3: ASSSHPTGGKY
J: TRBJ2-2; D: TRBD1; V: TRBV6-5; CDR3: ASKRQGGTGELF
J: TRBJ1-1; D: -; V: TRBV5-6; CDR3: ASSLGESGEAF
J: TRBJ2-7; D: TRBD1; V: TRBV4-3; CDR3: ASSRSGQGSYEQY
J: TRBJ1-5; D: -; V: TRBV3-1/TRBV3-2; CDR3: ASSLGGAQPQH
J: TRBJ1-1; D: TRBD1; V: TRBV11-2; CDR3: ASSPGQVKGTEAF
J: TRBJ1-2; D: -; V: TRBV28; CDR3: ASSLRPRVPGYT